A selection of T cell receptor beta chains follows, all from one sample in a study of blood T cell repertoires in COVID-19. Produced via immunoSEQ multiplex PCR; TCRdb's table is partial and in-frame only. The sample records around 200,000 clones, around 87% being singletons. The sample was peripheral blood. All receptors derive from a man in his 60s who had recovered from COVID-19. Both conserved end residues are part of each CDR3. A D gene is named only where the DNA matches it firmly. The listing skips clone size in some rows; elsewhere it reads once, few, many or a size class.

D gene,CDR3 length,clone size,J gene,V gene,CDR3 protein,CDR3 DNA
NA,13,NA,TRBJ1-6,TRBV27,CASRQGLASPLHF,TGTGCCAGCCGTCAGGGGCTCGCTTCACCCCTCCACTTT
TRBD1,19,NA,TRBJ1-3,TRBV5-6,CASSTAGTGEKDSGNTIYF,TGTGCCAGCAGCACGGCCGGGACAGGGGAAAAGGACTCTGGAAACACCATATATTTT
NA,12,NA,TRBJ1-2,TRBV7-2,CASSLALYGYTF,TGTGCCAGCAGCTTAGCGTTATATGGCTACACCTTC
NA,16,NA,TRBJ2-3,TRBV28,CASILGGTTSTDTQYF,TGTGCCAGCATCCTAGGAGGGACCACTAGCACAGATACGCAGTATTTT
NA,12,NA,TRBJ1-6,TRBV2,CASSRARSPLHF,TGTGCCAGCAGCCGCGCTCGGTCACCCCTCCACTTT
NA,14,NA,TRBJ2-1,TRBV4-1,CASSQEESYAVQFF,TGCGCCAGCAGCCAAGAAGAGTCTTACGCCGTGCAGTTCTTC
NA,15,NA,TRBJ2-1,TRBV11-1,CASSNSLAAYNEQFF,TGTGCCAGCAGCAACTCCTTAGCAGCATACAATGAGCAGTTCTTC
TRBD1,12,once,TRBJ1-1,TRBV30,CAWSDRGTEAFF,TGTGCCTGGAGTGACAGGGGCACCGAAGCTTTCTTT
TRBD2,15,NA,TRBJ2-2,TRBV11-1,CASSLSTSGTGELFF,TGTGCCAGCAGCTTAAGTACTAGCGGCACCGGGGAGCTGTTTTTT
NA,14,NA,TRBJ2-3,TRBV9,CASSVAGSTDTQYF,TGTGCCAGCAGCGTAGCAGGAAGCACAGATACGCAGTATTTT
NA,14,NA,TRBJ2-4,TRBV30,CAWGTRTWADIQYF,TGTGCCTGGGGAACAAGGACATGGGCGGACATTCAGTACTTC
NA,13,NA,TRBJ1-2,TRBV28,CASSFSGAYGYTF,TGTGCCAGCAGTTTTTCAGGGGCGTATGGCTACACCTTC
NA,13,NA,TRBJ1-1,TRBV6-5,CASKGLRNTEAFF,TGTGCCAGCAAGGGACTCCGGAACACTGAAGCTTTCTTT
NA,13,NA,TRBJ2-7,TRBV6-2/TRBV6-3,CASSPDTPYEQYF,TGTGCCAGCAGTCCCGACACACCCTACGAGCAGTACTTC
NA,14,few,TRBJ2-3,TRBV7-9,CASSFVLFTDTQYF,TGTGCCAGCAGCTTCGTCCTTTTCACAGATACGCAGTATTTT
TRBD2,16,NA,TRBJ2-1,TRBV28,CASSTPGTSGRSEQFF,TGTGCCAGCAGCACTCCCGGGACTAGCGGGAGAAGTGAGCAGTTCTTC
TRBD2,15,NA,TRBJ2-7,TRBV30,CAWSVGGGRGYEQYF,TGTGCCTGGAGTGTTGGGGGAGGGCGGGGCTACGAGCAGTACTTC
TRBD1,15,NA,TRBJ1-2,TRBV27,CASSLVDRGIYGYTF,TGTGCCAGCAGTTTAGTGGACAGGGGAATTTATGGCTACACCTTC
TRBD2,16,NA,TRBJ2-2,TRBV6-5,CASSYSGGRADGELFF,TGTGCCAGCAGTTACTCGGGCGGGAGGGCCGACGGGGAGCTGTTTTTT
NA,13,NA,TRBJ1-2,TRBV9,CASSVGSGLGYTF,TGTGCCAGCAGCGTAGGGTCAGGGTTGGGCTACACCTTC
NA,14,NA,TRBJ1-6,TRBV28,CASSLGQGNSPLHF,TGTGCCAGCAGTTTAGGGCAGGGAAATTCACCCCTCCACTTT
TRBD1,13,NA,TRBJ1-2,TRBV2,CASRETGTYGYTF,TGTGCCAGCAGGGAGACAGGGACGTATGGCTACACCTTC
NA,15,NA,TRBJ2-1,TRBV3-1/TRBV3-2,CASSQVQGSYNEQFF,TGTGCCAGCAGCCAAGTGCAGGGCTCCTACAATGAGCAGTTCTTC
NA,16,NA,TRBJ2-1,TRBV19,CASSIRQFRSYNEQFF,TGTGCCAGTAGTATCCGACAGTTCCGCTCCTACAATGAGCAGTTCTTC
NA,17,NA,TRBJ1-3,TRBV11-2,CASSLGGVRSSGNTIYF,TGTGCCAGCAGCTTAGGGGGGGTCAGGAGCTCTGGAAACACCATATATTTT
TRBD1,16,NA,TRBJ2-3,TRBV24-1,CATSETGTGWADTQYF,TGTGCCACCAGTGAAACCGGGACAGGGTGGGCAGATACGCAGTATTTT
TRBD1,15,NA,TRBJ2-1,TRBV5-4,CASSQDRASYNEQFF,TGTGCCAGCAGCCAGGACAGGGCCTCCTACAATGAGCAGTTCTTC
TRBD2,15,NA,TRBJ2-3,TRBV5-1,CASSLASGREDTQYF,TGCGCCAGCAGCTTGGCTAGCGGGAGGGAAGATACGCAGTATTTT
TRBD1,14,NA,TRBJ1-1,TRBV27,CASSSPGQGTEAFF,TGTGCCAGCAGTTCCCCGGGACAGGGCACTGAAGCTTTCTTT
NA,12,once,TRBJ1-2,TRBV19,CASSIAGSGYTF,TGTGCCAGTAGTATCGCGGGGAGTGGCTACACCTTC
NA,15,NA,TRBJ2-7,TRBV5-1,CASSLAAGQFYEQYF,TGCGCCAGCAGCTTGGCCGCGGGACAGTTTTACGAGCAGTACTTC
TRBD1,15,NA,TRBJ1-3,TRBV9,CASSLGQGFGNTIYF,TGTGCCAGCAGCTTAGGACAGGGATTTGGAAACACCATATATTTT
NA,12,NA,TRBJ2-3,TRBV27,CASSLSLRTQYF,TGTGCCAGCAGTTTGTCTCTTCGTACGCAGTATTTT
NA,15,NA,TRBJ1-4,TRBV27,CASSLGGFPNEKLFF,TGTGCCAGCAGTTTAGGAGGATTCCCTAATGAAAAACTGTTTTTT
TRBD2,20,NA,TRBJ2-2,TRBV9,CASSVEAGLAGATNTGELFF,TGTGCCAGCAGCGTAGAAGCCGGACTAGCGGGGGCCACGAACACCGGGGAGCTGTTTTTT
NA,14,NA,TRBJ2-7,TRBV6-5,CASSPLRGLGEQYF,TGTGCCAGCAGCCCCCTACGCGGGCTAGGAGAGCAGTACTTC
TRBD2,15,NA,TRBJ2-7,TRBV10-2,CASSLTSGSSYEQYF,TGCGCCAGCAGTCTAACTAGCGGAAGCTCCTACGAGCAGTACTTC
TRBD1,12,NA,TRBJ2-1,TRBV12-3/TRBV12-4,CASSRQGDEQFF,TGTGCCAGCAGTCGACAGGGGGATGAGCAGTTCTTC
NA,14,NA,TRBJ1-2,TRBV3-1/TRBV3-2,CASSQDRGRGGYTF,TGTGCCAGCAGCCAAGACAGGGGAAGGGGCGGCTACACCTTC
NA,14,NA,TRBJ1-5,TRBV5-1,CASSLIGGDQPQHF,TGCGCCAGCAGCTTGATCGGGGGGGATCAGCCCCAGCATTTT
TRBD2,17,NA,TRBJ2-3,TRBV7-8,CASSSRTSGSVTDTQYF,TGTGCCAGCAGCTCACGGACTAGCGGGAGTGTCACAGATACGCAGTATTTT
NA,13,NA,TRBJ1-5,TRBV6-5,CASSPWGGQPQHF,TGTGCCAGCAGTCCCTGGGGGGGACAGCCCCAGCATTTT
NA,17,NA,TRBJ2-1,TRBV5-1,CASSLPSTRQGGNEQFF,TGCGCCAGCAGCTTGCCGTCAACCCGTCAAGGGGGCAATGAGCAGTTCTTC
TRBD1,16,few,TRBJ2-3,TRBV5-5,CASSTGTARGTDTQYF,TGTGCCAGCAGCACCGGGACAGCCAGGGGCACAGATACGCAGTATTTT
NA,12,NA,TRBJ1-6,TRBV12-5,CASGLVSSPLHF,TGTGCTAGTGGTTTGGTCTCTTCACCCCTCCACTTT
TRBD1,13,NA,TRBJ2-7,TRBV6-5,CASRQGAQGEQYF,TGTGCCAGCCGACAGGGGGCGCAAGGCGAGCAGTACTTC
NA,14,NA,TRBJ1-1,TRBV6-1,CASSENGVHTEAFF,TGTGCCAGCAGTGAAAACGGGGTCCACACTGAAGCTTTCTTT
TRBD1,14,NA,TRBJ2-7,TRBV28,CASQGAPGVHEQYF,TGTGCCAGCCAGGGGGCGCCGGGGGTACACGAGCAGTACTTC
TRBD2,13,NA,TRBJ2-7,TRBV29-1,CSGGGLLPYEQYF,TGCAGCGGGGGGGGACTACTCCCCTACGAGCAGTACTTC
TRBD1,15,NA,TRBJ1-2,TRBV3-1/TRBV3-2,CASSVQGATYYGYTF,TGTGCCAGCAGCGTCCAGGGGGCAACCTACTATGGCTACACCTTC
NA,15,NA,TRBJ1-2,TRBV2,CASSTPPGHLHGYTF,TGTGCCAGCAGTACGCCCCCTGGACACCTCCATGGCTACACCTTC
NA,15,NA,TRBJ2-7,TRBV25-1,CASSSTGPRSYEQYF,TGTGCCAGCAGCAGCACAGGTCCTCGTTCCTACGAGCAGTACTTC
TRBD2,18,NA,TRBJ2-1,TRBV24-1,CATSDPSLREGRSNEQFF,TGTGCCACCAGTGATCCGTCTCTGCGGGAGGGCCGTAGCAATGAGCAGTTCTTC
NA,15,NA,TRBJ1-3,TRBV5-1,CASSLAGGGGNTIYF,TGCGCCAGCAGCTTGGCAGGAGGAGGAGGAAACACCATATATTTT
NA,13,NA,TRBJ2-5,TRBV21-1,CASRAPYQETQYF,TGTGCCAGCAGGGCCCCGTACCAAGAGACCCAGTACTTC
NA,15,NA,TRBJ1-6,TRBV7-2,CASSLAPGENSPLHF,TGTGCCAGCAGCTTAGCGCCTGGAGAGAATTCACCCCTCCACTTT
NA,15,NA,TRBJ2-7,TRBV28,CASIPVGIGAYEQYF,TGTGCCAGCATTCCCGTAGGAATTGGAGCCTACGAGCAGTACTTC
NA,11,NA,TRBJ2-3,TRBV29-1,CSVDVTDTQYF,TGCAGCGTTGATGTAACAGACACGCAGTATTTT